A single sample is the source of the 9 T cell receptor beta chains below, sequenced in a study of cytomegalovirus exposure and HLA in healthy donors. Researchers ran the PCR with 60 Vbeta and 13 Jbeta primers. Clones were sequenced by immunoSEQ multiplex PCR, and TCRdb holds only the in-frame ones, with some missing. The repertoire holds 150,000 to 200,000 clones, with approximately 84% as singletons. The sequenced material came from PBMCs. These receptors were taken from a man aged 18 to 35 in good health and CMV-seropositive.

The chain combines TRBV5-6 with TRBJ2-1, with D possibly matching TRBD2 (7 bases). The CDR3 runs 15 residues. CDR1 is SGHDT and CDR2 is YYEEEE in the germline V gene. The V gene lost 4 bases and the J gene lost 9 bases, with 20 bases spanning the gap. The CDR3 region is CASSPGGRFTFEQFF. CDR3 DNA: TGTGCCAGCAGCCCGGGGGGCCGGTTTACATTTGAGCAGTTCTTC.

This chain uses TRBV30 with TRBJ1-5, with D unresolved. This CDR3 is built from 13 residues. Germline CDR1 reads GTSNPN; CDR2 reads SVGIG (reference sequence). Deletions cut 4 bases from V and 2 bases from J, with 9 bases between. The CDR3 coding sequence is TGTGCCTGGACAGCGTCGGGCAATCAGCCCCAGCATTTT. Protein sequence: CAWTASGNQPQHF.

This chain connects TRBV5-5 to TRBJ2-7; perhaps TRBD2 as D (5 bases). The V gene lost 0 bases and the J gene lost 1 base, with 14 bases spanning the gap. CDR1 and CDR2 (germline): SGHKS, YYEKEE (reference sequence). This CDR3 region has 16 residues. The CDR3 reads CASSLATGMVSYEQYF. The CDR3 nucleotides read TGTGCCAGCAGCTTGGCCACCGGGATGGTTTCCTACGAGCAGTACTTC.

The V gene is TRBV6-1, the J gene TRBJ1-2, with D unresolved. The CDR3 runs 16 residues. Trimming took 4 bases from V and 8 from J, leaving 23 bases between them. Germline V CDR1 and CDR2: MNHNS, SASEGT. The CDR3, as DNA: TGTGCCAGCAGTGGTGGAGGGCACAACCTATTAAGAGGCTACACCTTC. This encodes CASSGGGHNLLRGYTF.

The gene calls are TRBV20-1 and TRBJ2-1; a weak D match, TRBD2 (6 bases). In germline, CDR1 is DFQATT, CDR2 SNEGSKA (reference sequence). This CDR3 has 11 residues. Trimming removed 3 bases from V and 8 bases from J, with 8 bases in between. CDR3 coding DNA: TGCAGTGCTAGTCGGGGGTATGAGCAGTTCTTC. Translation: CSASRGYEQFF.

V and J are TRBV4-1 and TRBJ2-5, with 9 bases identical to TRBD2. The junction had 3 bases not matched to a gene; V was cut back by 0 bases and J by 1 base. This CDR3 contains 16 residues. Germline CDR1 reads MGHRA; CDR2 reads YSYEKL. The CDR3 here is CASSQDTAGGQETQYF. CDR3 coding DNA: TGCGCCAGCAGCCAAGATACAGCGGGGGGCCAAGAGACCCAGTACTTC.

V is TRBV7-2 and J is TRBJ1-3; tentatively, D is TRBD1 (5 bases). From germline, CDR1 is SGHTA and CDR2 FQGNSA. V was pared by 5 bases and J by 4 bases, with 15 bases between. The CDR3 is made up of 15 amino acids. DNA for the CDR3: TGTGCCAGCAGCCTCGACCCAGGGTTGGGAAACACCATATATTTT. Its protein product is CASSLDPGLGNTIYF.

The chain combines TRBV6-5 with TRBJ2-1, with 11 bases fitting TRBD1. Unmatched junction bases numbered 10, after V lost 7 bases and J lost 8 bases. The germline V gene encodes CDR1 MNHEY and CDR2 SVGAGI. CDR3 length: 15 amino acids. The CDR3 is CASTPLGQGAYEQFF. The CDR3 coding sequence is TGTGCCAGCACCCCCTTAGGACAGGGGGCTTATGAGCAGTTCTTC.

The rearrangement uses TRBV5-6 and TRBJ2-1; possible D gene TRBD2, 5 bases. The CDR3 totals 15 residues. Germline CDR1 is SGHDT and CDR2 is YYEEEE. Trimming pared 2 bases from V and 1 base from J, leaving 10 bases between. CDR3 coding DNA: TGTGCCAGCAGCTTAAGAAGCGGTTCCTACAATGAGCAGTTCTTC. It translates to CASSLRSGSYNEQFF.